Sequencing of this TCR beta chain was carried out in a study of T-cell memory formation after mild COVID-19. About the research overall: Largely, the TCR clusters proved donor specific.

Comments on this clonotype: Its antigen is undetermined.

Study results and caveats: Detection of some responders pre-infection suggested pre-existing cross-reactive memory T cells participated. Among clones contracting day 15 to 85, CD4/CD8 was balanced, whereas later expanders leaned CD4+.

Germline lookup yields CDR1 LGHNA and CDR2 YSLEER. The CDR3 spans 14 residues. Trimming took 1 base from V and 5 from J; bases not matched to a gene: 4. MiXCR was run by TCRdb on the 5' RACE reads, yielding one entry per CDR3 protein. The sample gives hundreds of thousands of distinct CDR3 sequences, about 18% of which show up once; roughly 8.2% is in the top ten. Specimen: PBMCs or a T cell subset sorted from them (not recorded which). This clonotype was obtained from an adult woman who had mild COVID-19 (a few samples of this study predate the infection). Cell type and time point are not known. The genes are TRBV4-3 and TRBJ2-7; 8 bases align to TRBD1. The chain's CDR3 is CASSQGRGPDEQYF. CDR3 nucleotide sequence: TGCGCCAGCAGCCAAGGCAGGGGGCCGGACGAGCAGTACTTC.